These T cell receptor beta chains were read from a single sample in a study of T cell responses to AZD1222 COVID-19 vaccine. Only in-frame clones appear in the TCRdb table, and some are missing; sequencing was by immunoSEQ multiplex PCR. The top ten hold approximately 20% of the sample, which has about 130,000 clones, 85% to 90% seen once. Specimen: peripheral blood, collected on day 0 of AZD1222 vaccination. These receptors were collected from an adult in good health. The CDR3 runs from the conserved cysteine through the conserved F or W.

TRBV27	TRBJ1-5	CASSTAGVSNQPQHF
TRBV19	TRBJ2-5	CASRLGGSETQYF
TRBV18	TRBJ1-2	CASSPDVAGQNYGYTF
TRBV5-4	TRBJ1-2	CASSPLGSLDYGYTF
TRBV9	TRBJ2-2	CASSVVPKAGELFF
TRBV6-5	TRBJ1-5	CASSRKTAGDQPQHF
TRBV19	TRBJ2-7	CASRDRGRYEQYF
TRBV6-5	TRBJ2-7	CASRSGTVSLYEQYF
TRBV5-1	TRBJ1-1	CASSGGQPNTEAFF
TRBV5-1	TRBJ2-7	CASSAGRLGEQYF
TRBV6-5	TRBJ2-4	CASSRGTGDQYF
TRBV7-2	TRBJ1-4	CASSLLANEKLFF
TRBV7-2	TRBJ1-1	CASSLGGRAKTEAFF
TRBV7-3	TRBJ2-5	CASSSGGLETQYF
TRBV4-3	TRBJ1-2	CASSQDFGFWGYTF
TRBV18	TRBJ1-4	CASSLGKMADEKLFF
TRBV28	TRBJ1-1	CASSTTLKTEAFF
TRBV12-3/TRBV12-4	TRBJ2-4	CASSLGQGNIQYF